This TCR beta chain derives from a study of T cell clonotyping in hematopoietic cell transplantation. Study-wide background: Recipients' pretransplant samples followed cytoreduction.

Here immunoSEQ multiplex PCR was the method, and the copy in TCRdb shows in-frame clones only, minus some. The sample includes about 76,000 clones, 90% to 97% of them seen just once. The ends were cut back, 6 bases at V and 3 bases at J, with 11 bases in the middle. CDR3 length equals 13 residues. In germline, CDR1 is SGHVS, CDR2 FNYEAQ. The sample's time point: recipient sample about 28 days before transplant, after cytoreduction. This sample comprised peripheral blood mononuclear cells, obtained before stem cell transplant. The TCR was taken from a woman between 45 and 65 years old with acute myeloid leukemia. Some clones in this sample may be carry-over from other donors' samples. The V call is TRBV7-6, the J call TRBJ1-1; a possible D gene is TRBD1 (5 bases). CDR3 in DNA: TGTGCCAGCAGTCTGGGACCTGACACTGAAGCTTTCTTT. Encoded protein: CASSLGPDTEAFF.